The clone carrying this T cell receptor (beta chain) was picked up many times. Its specificity is not known. The germline V and J ends were trimmed by 5 bases and 0 bases, with 11 bases remaining between them. This CDR3 is built from 15 residues. Uncontrolled infection, other autoimmune disease, pregnancy or lactation led to exclusion. Clinical symptoms, serum thyroxine and TRAb, thyroid ultrasound and orbital computed tomography together formed the diagnostic basis. The data originate from a study of T cells in Graves' hyperthyroidism and ophthalmopathy. Study results and limitations: Patients with ophthalmopathy were separated from those with stable hyperthyroidism by a 13 V-J model.

Amplification of TCR beta CDR3 regions was performed using RNA transcripts as template. The primer set for the first-round RT-PCR of the TCR CDR3 was HTBI. MiXCR, run by TCRdb on the multiplex PCR reads, gives a single entry per CDR3 protein. The sample holds fewer than 550,000 distinct CDR3 sequences; less than 20% are singletons and the top ten take approximately 7.5%. The chain has TRBV12-3 or TRBV12-4 and TRBJ1-3; D is unclear. Sequenced sample: blood. The receptor's source is a woman under 30 with Graves' hyperthyroidism. The CDR3 is CASSRAPYSGNTIYF. The CDR3 region has the DNA TGTGCCAGCAGTCGTGCCCCGTACTCTGGAAACACCATATATTTT.